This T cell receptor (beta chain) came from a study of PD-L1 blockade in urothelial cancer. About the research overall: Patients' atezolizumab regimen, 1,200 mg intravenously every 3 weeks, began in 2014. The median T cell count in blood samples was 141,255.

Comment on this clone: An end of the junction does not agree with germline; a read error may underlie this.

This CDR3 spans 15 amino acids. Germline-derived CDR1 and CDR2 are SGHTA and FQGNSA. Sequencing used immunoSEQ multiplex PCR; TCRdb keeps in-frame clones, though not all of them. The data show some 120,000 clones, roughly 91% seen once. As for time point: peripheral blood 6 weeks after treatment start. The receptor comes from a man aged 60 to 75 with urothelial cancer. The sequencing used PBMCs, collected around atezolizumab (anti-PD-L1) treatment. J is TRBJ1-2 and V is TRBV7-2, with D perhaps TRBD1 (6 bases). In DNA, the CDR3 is TGTGCCAGCAGTTTAGCCCCACAGGGTATGGCTGGCTACACCTTC. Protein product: CASSLAPQGMAGYTF.